This TCR beta chain was sequenced during a study of blood T cells in healthy people across ages. For the second PCR, which ran for about 6 to 11 cycles, a sample-barcoded 5' primer and a J-beta primer mix were used. One entry per CDR3 protein results from TCRdb running MiXCR on the 5' RACE reads. The table includes 750,000 to 950,000 distinct CDR3 sequences, 25% to 30% detected once. These sequences were also reported in another study, on T cells of mothers and their children.

The TCR was taken from a boy younger than 18 in good health. Sequencing was carried out using blood.

Here the CDR3 reads CASTTGGANVLTF. CDR3 coding DNA: TGTGCCAGCACCACGGGCGGGGCCAACGTCCTGACTTTC. The V call is TRBV28, the J call TRBJ2-6; D is undetermined. V lost 7 bases and J lost 4, with 8 bases in between. Germline V gene lookup returns CDR1 MDHEN and CDR2 SYDVKM. This CDR3 has 13 amino acids.